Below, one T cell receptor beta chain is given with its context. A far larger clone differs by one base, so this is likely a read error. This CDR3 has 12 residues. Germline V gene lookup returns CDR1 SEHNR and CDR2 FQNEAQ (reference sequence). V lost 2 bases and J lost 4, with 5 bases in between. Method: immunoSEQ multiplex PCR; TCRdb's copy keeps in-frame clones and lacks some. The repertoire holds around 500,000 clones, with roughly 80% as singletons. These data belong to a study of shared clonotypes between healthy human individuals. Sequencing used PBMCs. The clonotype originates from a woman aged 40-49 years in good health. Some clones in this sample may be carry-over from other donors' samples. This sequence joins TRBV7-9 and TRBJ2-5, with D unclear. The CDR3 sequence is CASSLCVETQYF. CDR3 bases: TGTGCCAGCAGCTTATGTGTAGAGACCCAGTACTTC.